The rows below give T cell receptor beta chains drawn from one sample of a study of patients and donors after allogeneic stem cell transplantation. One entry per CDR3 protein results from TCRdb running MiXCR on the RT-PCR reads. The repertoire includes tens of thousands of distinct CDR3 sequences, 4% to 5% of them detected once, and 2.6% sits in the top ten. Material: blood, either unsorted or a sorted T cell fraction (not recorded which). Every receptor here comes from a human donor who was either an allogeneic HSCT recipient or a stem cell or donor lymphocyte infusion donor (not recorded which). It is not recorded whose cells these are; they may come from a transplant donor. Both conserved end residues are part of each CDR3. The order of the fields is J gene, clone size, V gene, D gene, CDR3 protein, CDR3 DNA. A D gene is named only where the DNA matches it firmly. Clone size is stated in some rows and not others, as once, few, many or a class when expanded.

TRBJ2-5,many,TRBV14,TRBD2,CASSQVRVAAGDRGETQYF,TGTGCCAGCAGCCAAGTAAGGGTAGCGGCGGGGGACCGAGGGGAGACCCAGTACTTC
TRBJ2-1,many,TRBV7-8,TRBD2,CASSPYRLAGGYEQFF,TGTGCCAGCAGCCCATACCGACTAGCGGGAGGTTATGAGCAGTTCTTC
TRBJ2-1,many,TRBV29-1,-,CSARQAVYNEQFF,TGCAGCGCACGACAGGCCGTCTACAATGAGCAGTTCTTC
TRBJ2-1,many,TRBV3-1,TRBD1,CASSHLGQGSGQFF,TGTGCCAGCAGCCACTTGGGACAGGGATCAGGGCAGTTCTTC
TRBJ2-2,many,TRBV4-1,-,CASSQEASVSGELFF,TGCGCCAGCAGCCAAGAGGCTAGCGTTAGCGGGGAGCTGTTTTTT
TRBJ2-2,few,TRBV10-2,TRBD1,CASSELIGGPAGELFF,TGCGCCAGCAGTGAACTTATAGGGGGCCCTGCCGGGGAGCTGTTTTTT
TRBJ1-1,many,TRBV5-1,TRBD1,CASSSDRGQTEAFF,TGCGCCAGCAGCTCGGACAGGGGTCAAACTGAAGCTTTCTTT
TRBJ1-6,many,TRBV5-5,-,CASSGGNNSPLHF,TGTGCCAGCAGCGGGGGGAATAATTCACCCCTCCACTTT
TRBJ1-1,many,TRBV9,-,CASSVAMNTEAFF,TGTGCCAGCTCGGTTGCTATGAACACTGAAGCTTTCTTT
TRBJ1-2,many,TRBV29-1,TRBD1,CSVMGQGARGYTF,TGCAGCGTGATGGGACAGGGGGCTCGGGGCTACACCTTC
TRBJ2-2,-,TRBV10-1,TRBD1,CASRTGQGGELFF,TGCGCCAGCCGGACAGGGCAGGGCGGGGAGCTGTTTTTT
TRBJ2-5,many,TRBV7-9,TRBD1,CASSLGGQTWLQETQYF,TGTGCCAGCAGCTTAGGGGGACAGACGTGGCTACAAGAGACCCAGTACTTC
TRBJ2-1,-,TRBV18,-,CASSPRRDEQFF,TGTGCCAGCTCACCAAGAAGGGATGAGCAGTTCTTC
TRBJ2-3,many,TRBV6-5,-,CASSYGGTVPSTDTQYF,TGTGCCAGCAGTTACGGAGGGACAGTACCTAGCACAGATACGCAGTATTTT
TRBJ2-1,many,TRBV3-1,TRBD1,CASSQGRDRIYNEQFF,TGTGCCAGCAGCCAAGGCCGGGACAGGATCTACAATGAGCAGTTCTTC
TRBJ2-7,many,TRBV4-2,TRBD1,CASSRKVTDRASSYEQYF,TGTGCCAGCAGCCGGAAAGTGACTGACAGGGCCAGCTCCTACGAGCAGTACTTC
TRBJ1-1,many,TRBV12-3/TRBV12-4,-,CASNTNTEAFF,TGTGCCAGCAATACGAACACTGAAGCTTTCTTT
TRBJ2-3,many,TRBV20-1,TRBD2,CSASPSGRATDTQYF,TGCAGTGCTAGCCCCAGCGGGAGGGCCACAGATACGCAGTATTTT
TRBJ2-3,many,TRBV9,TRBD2,CASSLSGRGPDTQYF,TGTGCCAGCAGCCTTAGCGGGAGGGGGCCAGATACGCAGTATTTT
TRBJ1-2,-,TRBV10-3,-,CATSSSVGGYTF,TGTGCCACCTCGTCCTCAGTTGGCGGCTACACCTTC
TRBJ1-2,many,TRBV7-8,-,CASSPDGTYGYTF,TGTGCCAGCAGCCCCGACGGGACCTATGGCTACACCTTC
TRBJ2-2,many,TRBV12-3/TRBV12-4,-,CASSPIFGGELFF,TGTGCCAGCAGTCCCATCTTTGGCGGGGAGCTGTTTTTT
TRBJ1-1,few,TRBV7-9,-,CASSLRNFRSEAFF,TGTGCCAGCAGCTTAAGGAATTTCCGCAGCGAAGCTTTCTTT
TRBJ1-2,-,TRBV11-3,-,CASSLGEQYSGYTF,TGTGCCAGCAGCTTAGGGGAACAGTACTCCGGCTACACCTTC
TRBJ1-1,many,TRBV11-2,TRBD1,CASSPRGQGLTMNTEAFF,TGTGCCAGCAGCCCCCGGGGACAGGGCCTAACCATGAACACTGAAGCTTTCTTT
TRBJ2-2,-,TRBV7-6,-,CASSILGNTGELFF,TGTGCCAGCAGCATACTCGGTAACACCGGGGAGCTGTTTTTT
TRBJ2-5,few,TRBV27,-,CASSLIARETQYF,TGTGCCAGCAGTTTGATCGCGCGAGAGACCCAGTACTTC
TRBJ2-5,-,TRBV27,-,CASSYTDQETQYF,TGTGCCAGCAGTTATACAGACCAAGAGACCCAGTACTTC
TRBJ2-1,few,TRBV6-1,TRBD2,CASLGLAGDEQFF,TGTGCCAGCCTCGGACTAGCGGGAGATGAGCAGTTCTTC
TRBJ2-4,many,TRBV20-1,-,CSARPGPGLRIQYF,TGCAGTGCACGTCCGGGGCCTGGACTAAGAATTCAGTACTTC
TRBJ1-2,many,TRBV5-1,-,CASSSTRGDGGYTF,TGCGCCAGCAGCTCGACTCGGGGAGATGGTGGCTACACCTTC
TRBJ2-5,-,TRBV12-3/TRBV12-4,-,CASSWGTRETQYF,TGTGCCAGCAGTTGGGGAACTAGAGAGACCCAGTACTTC
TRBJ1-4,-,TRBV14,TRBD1,CASSQYRGSEKLFF,TGTGCCAGCAGCCAATACAGGGGAAGTGAAAAACTGTTTTTT
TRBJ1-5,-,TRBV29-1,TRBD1,CSVGTGMHQPQHF,TGCAGCGTCGGGACAGGGATGCATCAGCCCCAGCATTTT
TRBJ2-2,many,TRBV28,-,CASRFGGVNTGELFF,TGTGCCAGCAGATTTGGGGGAGTAAACACCGGGGAGCTGTTTTTT
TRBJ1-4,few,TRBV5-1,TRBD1,CASRSTGGIGEKLFF,TGCGCCAGCAGGTCTACAGGGGGCATTGGTGAAAAACTGTTTTTT
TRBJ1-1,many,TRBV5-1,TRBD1,CASSFFLTGEAEAFF,TGCGCCAGCAGCTTTTTCCTGACAGGGGAAGCTGAAGCTTTCTTT
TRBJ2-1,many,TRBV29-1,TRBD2,CSVHGTSGKQQFF,TGCAGCGTCCATGGGACTAGCGGAAAACAGCAGTTCTTC
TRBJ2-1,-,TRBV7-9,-,CASSSLFYNEQFF,TGTGCCAGCAGCTCGCTCTTCTACAATGAGCAGTTCTTC
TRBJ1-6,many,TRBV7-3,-,CASSLRNSAPLHF,TGTGCCAGCAGCTTACGGAACTCGGCTCCCCTCCACTTT
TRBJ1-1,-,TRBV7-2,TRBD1,CASSRDRRTEAFF,TGTGCCAGCAGCCGGGACAGGCGTACTGAAGCTTTCTTT
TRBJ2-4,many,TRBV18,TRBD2,CASSPGAGGRIQYF,TGTGCCAGCTCACCAGGGGCGGGAGGTCGCATTCAGTACTTC
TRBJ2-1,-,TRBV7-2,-,CASSLNSGTLGNEQFF,TGTGCCAGCAGCTTAAATTCTGGGACCCTTGGCAATGAGCAGTTCTTC